The 22 T cell receptor beta chains below were found in one sample sequenced in a study of blood T cell repertoires in COVID-19. Method: immunoSEQ multiplex PCR; TCRdb's copy keeps in-frame clones and lacks some. The sample consists of a few hundred thousand clones, approximately 89% of them appearing once. Sequenced material: PBMCs or T cells enriched from blood (not recorded which). The receptors come from a woman aged 25 to 45 who had recovered from COVID-19.

V is TRBV29-1 and J is TRBJ1-2; D possibly corresponds to TRBD1 (5 bases). Trimming left V 6 bases short and J 1 base short, with 12 bases between. This CDR3 region has 13 residues. Germline CDR1 SQVTM, CDR2 ANQGSEA. The CDR3 coding sequence is TGCAGCGTCGGTATACAGGATAACTATGGCTACACCTTC. It is translated as CSVGIQDNYGYTF.

This rearrangement joins TRBV24-1 to TRBJ2-3; TRBD2 matches at 7 bases. The CDR3 consists of 13 residues. J was trimmed by 4 bases and V by 3 bases; bases with no gene match: 0. The germline V gene has CDR1 KGHDR and CDR2 SFDVKD. For the CDR3, the DNA is TGTGCCACCAGTGATGCGGGAGCAGATACGCAGTATTTT. Encoded protein: CATSDAGADTQYF.

This chain joins TRBV30 and TRBJ1-2, with a possible D match to TRBD1 (5 bases). Germline CDR1 reads GTSNPN; CDR2 reads SVGIG (reference sequence). V lost 2 bases and J 0 bases, leaving 10 bases between the germline ends. This CDR3 is 14 amino acids long. The DNA for the CDR3 is TGTGCCTGGAGTATTGACAGCTCTAACTATGGCTACACCTTC. The encoded protein is CAWSIDSSNYGYTF.

V and J are TRBV5-1 and TRBJ2-5; 8 bases align to TRBD1. The CDR3 runs to 14 residues. CDR1 is SGHRS and CDR2 is YFSETQ in the germline V gene. J gave up 3 bases and V 5 bases, and 6 bases lay outside the gene matches. CDR3 bases: TGCGCCAGCAGAACCGGACAGGGAAAAGAGACCCAGTACTTC. Protein product: CASRTGQGKETQYF.

The V call is TRBV2, the J call TRBJ1-5; 10 bases are shared with TRBD1. The CDR3 sequence is 15 residues long. V shed 5 bases, J shed 6 bases, and the junction held 7 bases outside the gene matches. The germline V gene has CDR1 SNHLY and CDR2 FYNNEI. CDR3 loop: CASSYGQGEGQPQHF. CDR3 in DNA: TGTGCCAGCAGTTACGGACAGGGGGAAGGTCAGCCCCAGCATTTT.

The V gene is TRBV5-1, the J gene TRBJ2-7; 7 nucleotides align to TRBD1. Looked up from germline, CDR1 is SGHRS and CDR2 is YFSETQ. This CDR3 has 14 amino acids. V dropped 4 bases and J dropped 3; count of bases not matched to a gene: 7. CDR3 sequence: CASSVKGAGYEQYF. CDR3 DNA: TGCGCCAGCAGCGTGAAGGGGGCAGGCTACGAGCAGTACTTC.

This chain uses TRBV5-8 with TRBJ2-5; D not certain. Germline loops: CDR1 SGHTS, CDR2 YDEGEE. Trimming removed 2 bases at V and 13 bases at J, with 9 bases between. The CDR3 has 10 amino acids. The CDR3 DNA follows: TGTGCCAGCAGCTTTTCCTCTCCGTACTTC. Translated, it gives CASSFSSPYF.

The chain uses TRBV27 and TRBJ2-7, with D tentatively TRBD2 (5 bases). Trimming stripped 4 bases from V and 3 bases from J, with 16 bases between. CDR1 is MNHEY and CDR2 is SMNVEV in the germline V gene (reference sequence). This CDR3 is built from 15 residues. The CDR3 bases are TGTGCCAGCAGTTCGCCGGGATTAGGCCTCTACGAGCAGTACTTC. Translating gives CASSSPGLGLYEQYF.

The rearrangement links TRBV5-1 to TRBJ1-2; tentatively, D is TRBD1 (5 bases). Germline CDR1 SGHRS, CDR2 YFSETQ. The CDR3 loop spans 15 amino acids. Trimming shortened V by 4 bases and J by 2 bases, and 15 bases separated the two germline ends. CDR3 amino acids: CASSPDGPGNYGYTF. The CDR3 nucleotides are TGCGCCAGCAGCCCAGATGGCCCAGGGAACTATGGCTACACCTTC.

CDR3 residues: CASSLSGVGSYEQYF. CDR3 DNA: TGTGCCAGCAGTTTATCGGGAGTTGGTTCCTACGAGCAGTACTTC. The chain uses TRBV27 and TRBJ2-7; D might be TRBD2 (5 bases). Germline CDR1 is MNHEY and CDR2 is SMNVEV (reference sequence). This CDR3 has 15 amino acids. V lost 0 bases and J 1 base, leaving 10 bases between the germline ends.

The gene calls are TRBV7-2 and TRBJ2-5; no definite D call. Germline V CDR1 and CDR2: SGHTA, FQGNSA. Trimming pared 3 bases from V and 2 bases from J, leaving 10 bases between. This CDR3 contains 14 residues. For the CDR3, the DNA is TGTGCCAGCAGCTTGGCGGCCTTGCAAGAGACCCAGTACTTC. Its protein is CASSLAALQETQYF. Combining the CDR3 with reference TRBV7-2 and TRBJ2-5 gives the whole variable domain GAGVSQSPSNKVTEKGKDVELRCDPISGHTALYWYRQSLGQGLEFLIYFQGNSAPDKSGLPSDRFSAERTGGSVSTLTIQRTQQEDSAVYLCASSLAALQETQYFGPGTRLLVL.

CDR3 amino acids: CASSPAGSSYNSPLHF. In DNA form, the CDR3 reads TGTGCCAGCTCACCGGCAGGATCCTCCTATAATTCACCCCTCCACTTT. The chain uses TRBV18 and TRBJ1-6; D remains unclear. This CDR3 spans 16 amino acids. Between the trimmed V and J ends, which lost 3 bases and 0 bases, there was a span of 9 bases. Germline assignment: CDR1 KGHSH and CDR2 LQKENI.

The V and J genes are TRBV5-1 and TRBJ2-3; 7 positions agree with TRBD1. V shed 1 base, J shed 1 base, and the junction held 3 bases outside the gene matches. Germline CDR1 is SGHRS and CDR2 is YFSETQ. CDR3 length: 15 residues. The DNA of the CDR3 is TGCGCCAGCAGCTTGAGGCAGGGGGGCACAGATACGCAGTATTTT. Translation: CASSLRQGGTDTQYF.

This sequence joins TRBV2 and TRBJ2-7; 8 bases match TRBD1. Germline trimming cut 2 bases from V and 4 bases from J; bases unmatched to any gene: 7. Germline-derived CDR1 and CDR2 are SNHLY and FYNNEI. This CDR3 comprises 15 residues. The CDR3 loop reads CASSERTGRFYEQYF. Written as DNA, the CDR3 is TGTGCCAGCAGTGAAAGGACAGGGAGGTTTTACGAGCAGTACTTC.

The table lists this clone with a count of one. The V gene is TRBV18, the J gene TRBJ2-3; D unclear. V was cut by 4 bases and J by 0 bases, with 14 bases left in between. The CDR3 contains 16 residues. Looked up from germline, CDR1 is KGHSH and CDR2 is LQKENI. CDR3 amino acids: CASSQETAISTDTQYF. In DNA form, the CDR3 reads TGTGCCAGCTCACAAGAAACAGCTATTAGCACAGATACGCAGTATTTT.

The rearrangement links TRBV7-2 to TRBJ1-1; 8 nucleotides align to TRBD1. Germline V lookup: CDR1 SGHTA, CDR2 FQGNSA. The CDR3 runs to 15 residues. V was pared by 5 bases and J by 5 bases, with 10 bases of the junction left unmatched. DNA for the CDR3: TGTGCCAGCAGCCTCGTCCAGGGGGCCAGGACTGAAGCTTTCTTT. Protein sequence: CASSLVQGARTEAFF.

V usage is TRBV29-1 and J usage is TRBJ2-7; 7 nucleotides line up with TRBD1. The CDR3 spans 12 residues. Trimming cost V 7 bases and J 2 bases; bases outside gene matches: 5. From germline, CDR1 is SQVTM and CDR2 ANQGSEA. CDR3 in DNA: TGCAGCGCGATGGGACAGACCTACGAGCAGTACTTC. Protein: CSAMGQTYEQYF.

This clone was found a few times. CDR3 protein: CASSLSPGMRGHQWGYTF. Written as DNA, the CDR3 is TGTGCCAGCAGCTTAAGTCCGGGGATGAGGGGGCACCAGTGGGGCTACACCTTC. The chain employs TRBV7-9 and TRBJ1-2; TRBD1 matches at 7 bases. Losses at the gene ends were 2 bases for V and 8 bases for J; bases not matched to a gene: 20. Germline-derived CDR1 and CDR2 are SEHNR and FQNEAQ (reference sequence). The length of the CDR3 is 18 residues.

This chain joins TRBV6-5 and TRBJ1-2; weak D call: TRBD1 (5 bases). V was trimmed by 5 bases and J by 7 bases, leaving 14 bases between them. The germline CDR1 and CDR2 sequences are MNHEY and SVGAGI. There are 13 residues in the CDR3. CDR3 sequence (DNA): TGTGCCAGCAGTCCCCAGGGATGGTTTGGCTACACCTTC. Translated, it gives CASSPQGWFGYTF.

This chain connects TRBV16 to TRBJ1-3; 8 bases fit TRBD1. V was pared by 2 bases and J by 4 bases, with 4 bases of the junction left unmatched. From germline, CDR1 is KGHSY and CDR2 FQNENV. The CDR3 runs 15 residues. In DNA, the CDR3 is TGTGCCAGCAGCCAAGGGACAGGACGGGGAAACACCATATATTTT. Translated, it gives CASSQGTGRGNTIYF.

A note on this clone: A read error may produce the germline difference seen at one junction end. This chain uses TRBV12-5 with TRBJ1-2, with 9 bases that match TRBD1. Germline assignment: CDR1 LGHNT and CDR2 FRNRAP. The CDR3 runs 16 residues. CDR3 amino acids: CASGLGQGLLDYGYTF. For the CDR3, the DNA is TGTGCTAGTGGATTGGGACAGGGTCTCCTGGACTATGGCTACACCTTC.

The chain carries TRBV28 and TRBJ1-1; D remains unclear. Germline V gene lookup returns CDR1 MDHEN and CDR2 SYDVKM. The CDR3 length is 12 residues. Trimming shortened V by 9 bases and J by 3 bases, and 11 bases separated the two germline ends. In nucleotides, the CDR3 is TGTGCCAGTTTTTCACGAGACACTGAAGCTTTCTTT. It encodes CASFSRDTEAFF.